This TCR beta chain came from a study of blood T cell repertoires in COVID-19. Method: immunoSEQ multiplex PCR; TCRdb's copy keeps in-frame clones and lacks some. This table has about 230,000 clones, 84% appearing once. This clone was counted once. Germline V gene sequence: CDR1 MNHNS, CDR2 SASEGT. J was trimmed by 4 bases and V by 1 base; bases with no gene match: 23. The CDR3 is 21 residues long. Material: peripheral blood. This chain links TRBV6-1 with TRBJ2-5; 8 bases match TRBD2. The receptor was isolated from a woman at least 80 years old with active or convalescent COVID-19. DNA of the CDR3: TGTGCCAGCAGTGAAGGGAGACACCCAAGGGGAACTAGCGGAATGTTAGAGACCCAGTACTTC. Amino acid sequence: CASSEGRHPRGTSGMLETQYF.